The following is a T cell receptor beta chain sequence with its context. Antigen: not known. This record belongs to a study of cytomegalovirus exposure and HLA in healthy donors. The PCR used 60 Vbeta and 13 Jbeta primers. Some clones are missing from TCRdb's copy, which holds only in-frame ones; the method was immunoSEQ multiplex PCR. The table records over 200,000 clones, more than 85% of them present only once. Regarding the study as a whole: A few CMV-associated chains were confirmed in vitro to be specific for CMV antigens.

The CDR3 runs 13 residues. Trimming cost V 6 bases and J 2 bases; bases outside gene matches: 3. Germline lookup yields CDR1 MGHDK and CDR2 SYGVNS. The chain carries TRBV25-1 and TRBJ2-5, with 7 bases that match TRBD2. The sequenced sample consisted of PBMCs. This sequence was found in a woman aged 18-35 years in good health and CMV-seronegative. The CDR3 DNA is TGTGCCAGCAGGGTGGGACTACAAGAGACCCAGTACTTC. Translation: CASRVGLQETQYF.